Each of the 32 T cell receptor beta chains below was sequenced from the same sample in a study of CD8 T cells in Susac syndrome. The RNA, about 0.5 to 1 ug, was put through reverse transcription using random hexamers. TCRdb re-derived calls from the immunoSEQ multiplex PCR reads in MiXCR, one entry per CDR3 protein. The sample contains 200,000 to 250,000 distinct CDR3 sequences, approximately 92% of which appear only once. The sample consisted of CD4+ T cells from PBMCs. The receptors here all came from a human donor with multiple sclerosis.

The V gene is TRBV6-6, the J gene TRBJ2-7; D is tentatively TRBD1 or TRBD2 (5 bases each). The CDR3 is made up of 14 amino acids. Germline CDR1 reads MNHNY; CDR2 reads SVGAGI (reference sequence). V was shortened by 10 bases and J by 3 bases, with 19 bases between the two germline ends. The CDR3 coding sequence is TGTGCCACCCAAGCTCCCGAGGGGCTCTACGAGCAGTACTTC. It encodes CATQAPEGLYEQYF.

The chain has TRBV25-1 and TRBJ2-1, with D possibly being TRBD2 (6 bases). From germline, CDR1 is MGHDK and CDR2 SYGVNS. This CDR3 contains 17 residues. V was shortened by 4 bases and J by 3 bases, with 19 bases between the two germline ends. CDR3 sequence reads: CASSASQGGGLYNEQFF. The CDR3 bases are TGTGCCAGCAGTGCTTCCCAGGGAGGAGGACTCTACAATGAGCAGTTCTTC.

This chain uses TRBV18 with TRBJ1-3, with D possibly matching TRBD1 (5 bases). CDR1 is KGHSH and CDR2 is LQKENI in the germline V gene. V was clipped by 3 bases and J by 0 bases, with 9 bases between them. The CDR3 is made up of 15 amino acids. The DNA for the CDR3 is TGTGCCAGCTCACCCGGGACTAGCTCTGGAAACACCATATATTTT. Amino acids: CASSPGTSSGNTIYF.

The DNA of the CDR3 is TGTGCTAGTGGCAGGCGGACCGGGACACCGAACACCGGGGAGCTGTTTTTT. Residues: CASGRRTGTPNTGELFF. This chain links TRBV12-5 with TRBJ2-2; tentative D call: TRBD1 (6 bases). The CDR3 is made up of 17 amino acids. Trimming removed 6 bases from V and 0 bases from J, with 17 bases in between. Germline V gives CDR1 LGHNT, CDR2 FRNRAP.

There are a few counts of this clonotype. The CDR3 region is CSASRTSGGSQYF. As DNA, the CDR3 is TGCAGTGCTTCCCGGACTAGCGGGGGTAGCCAGTACTTC. V usage is TRBV20-1 and J usage is TRBJ2-5; 13 bases align to TRBD2. The germline V gene has CDR1 DFQATT and CDR2 SNEGSKA (reference sequence). The CDR3 spans 13 residues. V was clipped by 5 bases and J by 10 bases; unmatched bases: 7.

The gene calls are TRBV11-2 and TRBJ2-2, with D unclear. The CDR3 runs 13 residues. Between the trimmed V and J ends, which lost 0 bases and 4 bases, there was a span of 3 bases. Germline CDR1 reads SGHAT; CDR2 reads FQNNGV. The CDR3 coding sequence is TGTGCCAGCAGCTTAGACGTCACCGGGGAGCTGTTTTTT. It translates to CASSLDVTGELFF.

The CDR3 DNA sequence: TGCAGTGCTAAGGAGTACTTCCAGTACTTC. It specifies CSAKEYFQYF. This chain uses TRBV20-1 with TRBJ2-5; D gene ambiguous. Germline V gene data show CDR1 as DFQATT and CDR2 as SNEGSKA (reference sequence). The CDR3 is 10 residues long. V was shortened by 4 bases and J by 10 bases, with 10 bases between the two germline ends.

This clonotype was seen a handful of times. CDR3 bases: TGTGCCAGCAGAGGCCCGGGACAGGGAGACTATGGCTACACCTTC. Amino acid sequence: CASRGPGQGDYGYTF. The gene calls are TRBV6-1 and TRBJ1-2, with 9 bases that match TRBD1. The CDR3 sequence is 15 residues long. CDR1 and CDR2 from the germline V gene are MNHNS and SASEGT. Germline trimming cut 6 bases from V and 3 bases from J; bases unmatched to any gene: 8.

The chain links TRBV5-1 to TRBJ2-3, with 11 nucleotides matching TRBD2. V was clipped by 4 bases and J by 8 bases; unmatched bases: 9. The CDR3 has 15 amino acids. The germline gives CDR1 SGHRS, CDR2 YFSETQ. The CDR3 bases are TGCGCCAGCAGCCCGGAGGTAGCGGGAGGGGCTACGCAGTATTTT. This gives the protein CASSPEVAGGATQYF.

The chain is built from TRBV6-2 or TRBV6-3 and TRBJ1-6; no firm D call. The CDR3 runs to 14 residues. Trimming left V 2 bases short and J 8 bases short, with 10 bases between. CDR1 and CDR2 from the germline V gene are MNHEY and SVGEGT. Written as DNA, the CDR3 is TGTGCCAGCAGTTACCGGGTTAGGGATTCACCCCTCCACTTT. Amino acids: CASSYRVRDSPLHF.

The genes are TRBV10-3 and TRBJ1-6; 8 nucleotides match TRBD1. CDR1 is ENHRY, CDR2 SYGVKD, per germline. Germline trimming cut 10 bases from V and 9 bases from J; bases unmatched to any gene: 5. This CDR3 is 12 amino acids long. CDR3 bases: TGTGCCAGTAGGGACAGGACTTCACCCCTCCACTTT. Protein product: CASRDRTSPLHF.

CDR3 residues: CASSLRPVSDEQFF. As DNA, the CDR3 is TGTGCCAGCAGCCTCCGCCCGGTTTCCGATGAGCAGTTCTTC. The chain joins TRBV7-9 to TRBJ2-1; D gene unclear. The CDR3 spans 14 residues. Germline V gene sequence: CDR1 SEHNR, CDR2 FQNEAQ (reference sequence). The V end lost 5 bases, the J end lost 8 bases, and 16 bases lay between the germline ends.

The J gene is TRBJ2-1, the V gene TRBV12-5; 9 bases are shared with TRBD1. CDR1 and CDR2 (germline): LGHNT, FRNRAP. V was pared by 2 bases and J by 6 bases, with 2 bases of the junction left unmatched. The CDR3 sequence is 14 residues long. The CDR3 DNA follows: TGTGCTAGTGGTTTGCTACAGGGGGCCAATGAGCAGTTCTTC. Its protein product is CASGLLQGANEQFF.

J is TRBJ2-1 and V is TRBV6-1; no clear D. Looked up from germline, CDR1 is MNHNS and CDR2 is SASEGT. The CDR3 runs to 12 residues. V was cut by 3 bases and J by 5 bases, with 5 bases left in between. The CDR3 is CASSEADNEQFF. The CDR3 nucleotides are TGTGCCAGCAGTGAGGCGGACAATGAGCAGTTCTTC.

The chain uses TRBV4-1 and TRBJ1-2; D gene unclear. The CDR3 contains 15 residues. Trimming took off 0 bases at V and 4 bases at J, with 12 bases between the two ends. Germline V gene data show CDR1 as MGHRA and CDR2 as YSYEKL. In DNA form, the CDR3 reads TGCGCCAGCAGCCAAGATGGCGGGGTAGGCTATGGCTACACCTTC. It codes for CASSQDGGVGYGYTF.

The chain has TRBV12-3 or TRBV12-4 and TRBJ2-3, with D unclear. This CDR3 is built from 12 residues. The V and J ends lost 5 bases and 5 bases respectively, with 8 bases between them. The CDR3 DNA sequence: TGTGCCAGCAGTCGAAGGGAAGATACGCAGTATTTT. Protein product: CASSRREDTQYF.

The CDR3 sequence is CASSRQVQETQYF. The DNA of the CDR3 is TGTGCCAGCAGTCGACAAGTCCAAGAGACCCAGTACTTC. The rearrangement links TRBV7-2 to TRBJ2-5; D unresolved. Trimming removed 6 bases at V and 1 base at J, with 9 bases between. CDR3 length: 13 residues. The V gene's germline CDR1 is SGHTA and CDR2 FQGNSA.

V gene TRBV24-1 combines with J gene TRBJ2-1; 8 bases fit TRBD2. CDR1 and CDR2 (germline): KGHDR, SFDVKD. This CDR3 region has 19 residues. The J segment lost 1 base and the V segment lost 3 bases, leaving 13 bases of the junction unmatched. The chain's CDR3 is CATSDAPGGGQISYNEQFF. The DNA for the CDR3 is TGTGCCACCAGTGATGCACCGGGAGGGGGTCAGATATCCTACAATGAGCAGTTCTTC.

The chain employs TRBV12-3 or TRBV12-4 and TRBJ2-3; possibly TRBD1 for D (5 bases). The V end was cut by 3 bases, the J end by 6 bases, with 10 bases between. This CDR3 spans 13 amino acids. The CDR3 loop reads CASSFSAGDTQYF. The CDR3, as DNA: TGTGCCAGCAGTTTTTCGGCAGGGGATACGCAGTATTTT.

The chain has TRBV24-1 and TRBJ2-1; possibly TRBD2 for D (5 bases). The CDR3 spans 16 residues. V was cut by 4 bases and J by 0 bases, with 12 bases left in between. Germline loops: CDR1 KGHDR, CDR2 SFDVKD. The CDR3 DNA reads as TGTGCCACCAGTGACTCAGCGGCGAGCTCCTACAATGAGCAGTTCTTC. This encodes CATSDSAASSYNEQFF.

This chain connects TRBV6-5 to TRBJ2-3; D possibly corresponds to TRBD2 (6 bases). The CDR3 covers 14 residues. Germline loops: CDR1 MNHEY, CDR2 SVGAGI. Trimming took off 7 bases at V and 2 bases at J, with 13 bases between the two ends. In nucleotides, the CDR3 is TGTGCCAGCACCTACGGGAGCCCCACAGATACGCAGTATTTT. Encoded protein: CASTYGSPTDTQYF.

This chain uses TRBV24-1 with TRBJ2-2; D call uncertain. Germline V CDR1 and CDR2: KGHDR, SFDVKD. CDR3 length: 14 residues. Trimming took 3 bases from V and 0 from J, leaving 4 bases between them. As DNA, the CDR3 is TGTGCCACCAGTGATCCCCCGAACACCGGGGAGCTGTTTTTT. This gives the protein CATSDPPNTGELFF.

The gene calls are TRBV7-9 and TRBJ2-7; D not certain. This CDR3 has 14 amino acids. The V end was cut by 1 base, the J end by 6 bases, with 13 bases between. Looked up from germline, CDR1 is SEHNR and CDR2 is FQNEAQ (reference sequence). The CDR3 is CASSLEGQSPEQYF. As DNA, the CDR3 is TGTGCCAGCAGCTTAGAAGGTCAGTCCCCCGAGCAGTACTTC.

This clonotype was seen only once. The DNA of the CDR3 is TGTGCCAGCAGCCGAACTGAGATTCGGTTCACTGAAGCTTTCTTT. It translates to CASSRTEIRFTEAFF. This chain connects TRBV14 to TRBJ1-1; D ambiguous. This CDR3 region has 15 residues. CDR1 is SGHDN and CDR2 is FVKESK in the germline V gene. V was trimmed by 4 bases and J by 4 bases, leaving 16 bases between them.

This chain joins TRBV11-3 and TRBJ2-3; 8 nucleotides align to TRBD2. J was trimmed by 4 bases and V by 5 bases; bases with no gene match: 8. CDR3 size: 15 residues. CDR1 is SGHNT and CDR2 is YENEEA in the germline V gene. Here the CDR3 reads CASSVSGGYADTQYF. CDR3 nucleotides: TGTGCCAGCAGCGTCTCGGGGGGGTACGCAGATACGCAGTATTTT.

This chain links TRBV19 with TRBJ2-3, with D possibly matching TRBD2 (5 bases). With 5 bases removed from V and 9 bases from J, the gap between germline ends came to 15 bases. Germline V gene lookup returns CDR1 LNHDA and CDR2 SQIVND (reference sequence). The CDR3 covers 13 residues. As DNA, the CDR3 is TGTGCCAGTAGTCCGGCCCCCGGGGAGACGCAGTATTTT. This translates into CASSPAPGETQYF.

J is TRBJ1-4 and V is TRBV7-9, with D perhaps TRBD1 (5 bases). CDR1 is SEHNR and CDR2 is FQNEAQ in the germline V gene (reference sequence). The CDR3 extends over 14 amino acids. Deletions cut 1 base from V and 8 bases from J, with 11 bases between. The CDR3 DNA reads TGTGCCAGCAGCTTAGGGGGCGTGGTGGAAAAACTGTTTTTT. Protein sequence: CASSLGGVVEKLFF.

This chain links TRBV9 with TRBJ2-2; 10 bases are a match to TRBD2. The CDR3 extends over 16 amino acids. Trimming at V came to 1 base and at J to 8 bases, leaving 8 bases not matched to a gene. CDR1 is SGDLS, CDR2 YYNGEE, per germline. In DNA, the CDR3 is TGTGCCAGCAGCGTATCTAGCGGGGGTGCAGCGGGGGAGCTGTTTTTT. Translation: CASSVSSGGAAGELFF.

The V and J genes are TRBV7-9 and TRBJ1-2; the match to TRBD1 covers 10 bases. Trimming took 5 bases from V and 4 from J; bases not matched to a gene: 10. This CDR3 region has 16 residues. Per the germline V gene, CDR1 is SEHNR and CDR2 is FQNEAQ (reference sequence). This chain's CDR3 is CASSRMGQGFGYGYTF. For the CDR3, the DNA is TGTGCCAGCAGCAGGATGGGACAGGGGTTTGGCTATGGCTACACCTTC.

This chain connects TRBV5-4 to TRBJ2-5; 7 positions agree with TRBD2. The J segment lost 6 bases and the V segment lost 1 base, leaving 3 bases of the junction unmatched. This CDR3 is 13 amino acids long. Per germline, CDR1 SGHNT and CDR2 YYREEE (reference sequence). CDR3: CASSLMGGKTQYF. The CDR3 DNA reads TGTGCCAGCAGCTTGATGGGGGGGAAGACCCAGTACTTC.

The chain uses TRBV24-1 and TRBJ2-2; the D is unclear. CDR3 length: 16 residues. Trimming shortened V by 3 bases and J by 1 base, and 11 bases separated the two germline ends. Germline V lookup: CDR1 KGHDR, CDR2 SFDVKD. The CDR3 here is CATSDPLGLNTGELFF. The CDR3 DNA reads as TGTGCCACCAGTGATCCTTTAGGGTTGAACACCGGGGAGCTGTTTTTT.

The chain uses TRBV20-1 and TRBJ2-7; 7 nucleotides match TRBD1. Germline V gene lookup returns CDR1 DFQATT and CDR2 SNEGSKA (reference sequence). V lost 5 bases to trimming and J lost 3 bases; unmatched junction nucleotides: 7. The CDR3 is made up of 13 amino acids. CDR3 protein: CSARQTGRYEQYF. CDR3 coding DNA: TGCAGTGCTCGACAGACAGGGCGCTACGAGCAGTACTTC.